This T cell receptor (beta chain) stems from a study of early T cells in non-severe SARS-CoV-2 infection. TCRdb analysed the 5' RACE reads with MiXCR anew, one entry per CDR3 protein. The sample has some 60,000 distinct CDR3 sequences, roughly 10% seen once. This clonotype was detected many times. V lost 1 base and J 9 bases, leaving 16 bases between the germline ends. The CDR3 totals 16 residues. Germline CDR1 is SGHNT and CDR2 is YENEEA. The chain is built from TRBV11-3 and TRBJ1-6, with D uncertain. Sequenced material: whole blood. The origin of this receptor is an adult who was a healthcare worker with PCR-confirmed SARS-CoV-2 infection or an uninfected control (not recorded which). CDR3 DNA: TGTGCCAGCAGCTTAGGCTTGGGAGAACGGGGTTCACCCCTCCACTTT. Encoded protein: CASSLGLGERGSPLHF.